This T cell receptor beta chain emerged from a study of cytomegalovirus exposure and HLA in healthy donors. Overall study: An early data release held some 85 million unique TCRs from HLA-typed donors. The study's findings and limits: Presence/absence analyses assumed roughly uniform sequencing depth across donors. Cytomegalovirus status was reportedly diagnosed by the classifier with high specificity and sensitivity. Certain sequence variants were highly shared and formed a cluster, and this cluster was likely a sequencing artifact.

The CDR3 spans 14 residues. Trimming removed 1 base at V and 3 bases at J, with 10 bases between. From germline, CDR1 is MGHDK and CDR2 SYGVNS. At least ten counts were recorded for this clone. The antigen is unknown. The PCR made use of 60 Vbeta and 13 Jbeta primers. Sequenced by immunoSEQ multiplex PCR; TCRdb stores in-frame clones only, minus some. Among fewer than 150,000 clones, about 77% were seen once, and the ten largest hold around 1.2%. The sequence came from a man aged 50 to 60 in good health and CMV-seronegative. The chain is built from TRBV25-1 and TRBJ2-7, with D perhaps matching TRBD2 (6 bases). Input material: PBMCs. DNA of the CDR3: TGTGCCAGCAGTGAATCCGGGGGTAGCTACGAGCAGTACTTC. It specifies CASSESGGSYEQYF.